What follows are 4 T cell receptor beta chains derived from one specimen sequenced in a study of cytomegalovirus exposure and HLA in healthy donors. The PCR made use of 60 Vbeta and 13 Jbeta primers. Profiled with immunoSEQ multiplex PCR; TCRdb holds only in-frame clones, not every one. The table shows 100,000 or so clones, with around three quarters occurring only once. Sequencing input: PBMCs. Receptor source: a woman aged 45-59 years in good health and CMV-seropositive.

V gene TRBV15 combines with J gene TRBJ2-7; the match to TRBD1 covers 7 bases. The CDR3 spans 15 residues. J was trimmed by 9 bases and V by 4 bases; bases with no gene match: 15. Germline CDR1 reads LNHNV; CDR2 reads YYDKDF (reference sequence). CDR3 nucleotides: TGTGCCACCAGCACTACAGGGGTACGACCGTCCTGGCAGTACTTC. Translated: CATSTTGVRPSWQYF. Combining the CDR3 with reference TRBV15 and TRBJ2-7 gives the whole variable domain DAMVIQNPRYQVTQFGKPVTLSCSQTLNHNVMYWYQQKSSQAPKLLFHYYDKDFNNEADTPDNFQSRRPNTSFCFLDIRSPGLGDTAMYLCATSTTGVRPSWQYFGPGTRLTVT.

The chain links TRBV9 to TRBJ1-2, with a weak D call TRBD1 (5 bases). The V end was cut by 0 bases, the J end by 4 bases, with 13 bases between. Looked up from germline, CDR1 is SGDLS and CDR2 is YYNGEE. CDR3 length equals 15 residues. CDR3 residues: CASSVAKPDSYGYTF. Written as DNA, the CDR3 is TGTGCCAGCAGCGTAGCGAAACCCGACAGCTATGGCTACACCTTC.

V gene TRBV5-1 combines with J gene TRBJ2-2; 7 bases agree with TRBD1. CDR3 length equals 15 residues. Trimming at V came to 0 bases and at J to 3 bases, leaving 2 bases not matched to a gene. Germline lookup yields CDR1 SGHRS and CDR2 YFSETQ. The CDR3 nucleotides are TGCGCCAGCAGCTTGGGACAGGGATACACCGGGGAGCTGTTTTTT. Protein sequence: CASSLGQGYTGELFF.

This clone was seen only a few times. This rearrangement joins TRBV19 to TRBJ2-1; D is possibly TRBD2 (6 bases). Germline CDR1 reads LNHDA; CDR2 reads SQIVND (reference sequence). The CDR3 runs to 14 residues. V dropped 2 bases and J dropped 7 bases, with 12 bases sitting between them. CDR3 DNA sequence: TGTGCCAGTAGTATAAGTCAAGGAGGGAATGAGCAGTTCTTC. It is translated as CASSISQGGNEQFF.